This T cell receptor (beta chain) was captured by sequencing in a study of graft-versus-host responses after intestinal transplantation. For the study at large: As for transplant type, recipients had multivisceral, liver-intestinal, or isolated intestinal grafts.

Points from the study as a whole: Levels of circulating GvH clones at their peak were associated with early post-transplant HvG declines. Marrow from the recipient contained GvH clones, some of which had appeared first in ileum or blood. High graft-versus-host to host-versus-graft clonal ratios were found in allografts of patients who had graft-donor T cell macrochimerism.

Profiling relied on immunoSEQ multiplex PCR, and the TCRdb table lists in-frame clones only, not all of them. The table records about 70,000 clones, 85% to 95% of them present only once. Germline CDR1 is LNHDA and CDR2 is SQIVND (reference sequence). V lost 7 bases and J lost 7, with 9 bases in between. The CDR3 loop spans 11 amino acids. As concerns this clone: Its target is not known.

The V gene is TRBV19, the J gene TRBJ2-3; possibly TRBD2 for D (6 bases). The TCR originated in a human donor who received an intestinal transplant. The sample was unstimulated CD8+ T cells sorted from spleen or lymph node cells, taken before intestinal transplant. The CDR3 DNA is TGTGCCAGTACCGCGGGGCATACGCAGTATTTT. Translated: CASTAGHTQYF.